This is a list of T cell receptor beta chains from one sample in a study of blood T cells in healthy people across ages. TCRdb processed the 5' RACE reads anew with MiXCR; each CDR3 protein has one entry. Altogether about 640,000 distinct CDR3 sequences are present, roughly 58% being singletons, with the ten largest covering approximately 40%. The sequenced sample consisted of blood. The receptors shown here come from a man in his sixties in good health. Each CDR3 is given with its conserved first and last residue. A D gene is named only where the DNA matches it firmly. Expanded clones get a size class; other rows say once, few or many, or leave the size out.

J,D,size,V,CDR3,DNA
TRBJ1-1,NA,NA,TRBV2,CASRVVTEAFF,TGTGCCAGCAGGGTTGTCACTGAAGCTTTCTTT
TRBJ1-1,NA,NA,TRBV5-1,CASSEDSPGGNTEAFF,TGCGCCAGCAGCGAGGACAGCCCGGGTGGTAACACTGAAGCTTTCTTT
TRBJ2-1,NA,NA,TRBV4-2,CASSPPSVYNEQFF,TGTGCCAGCAGCCCGCCTTCCGTCTACAATGAGCAGTTCTTC
TRBJ1-1,NA,NA,TRBV5-1,CASSLAIAGGTEAFF,TGCGCCAGCAGCTTGGCCATCGCAGGTGGGACTGAAGCTTTCTTT
TRBJ1-2,NA,NA,TRBV28,CASSPPGRDSGYTF,TGTGCCAGCAGCCCCCCGGGCAGGGACTCTGGCTACACCTTC
TRBJ2-7,TRBD1,NA,TRBV20-1,CSAAETGFFYEQYF,TGCAGTGCTGCCGAGACAGGGTTCTTCTACGAGCAGTACTTC
TRBJ2-5,TRBD2,NA,TRBV20-1,CSAIEISLRGGSSYGEQYF,TGCAGTGCAATAGAGATAAGCTTGCGGGGGGGATCGTCCTACGGTGAGCAGTACTTC
TRBJ2-4,NA,NA,TRBV3-1,CASSPGTSGDIQYF,TGTGCCAGCAGCCCCGGGACATCAGGGGACATTCAGTACTTC
TRBJ2-3,NA,NA,TRBV5-1,CASSLEELAPSTDTQYF,TGCGCCAGCAGCTTGGAGGAACTAGCCCCTAGCACAGATACGCAGTATTTT
TRBJ1-2,NA,NA,TRBV20-1,CSARRSPGTRHTF,TGCAGTGCTAGGAGGTCGCCAGGTACGAGGCACACCTTC
TRBJ2-5,NA,NA,TRBV6-1,CASSAPQGRETQYF,TGTGCCAGCAGTGCGCCACAGGGACGGGAGACCCAGTACTTC
TRBJ1-5,NA,NA,TRBV24-1,CATSQGVVSPQHF,TGTGCCACCAGTCAGGGAGTGGTATCGCCCCAGCATTTT
TRBJ2-7,TRBD1,NA,TRBV5-1,CASKSWTGVPEQYF,TGCGCCAGTAAGTCTTGGACAGGGGTCCCCGAGCAGTACTTC
TRBJ1-2,NA,NA,TRBV5-1,CASSLTLGGHGGYTF,TGCGCCAGCAGCTTGACCCTTGGGGGTCATGGAGGCTACACCTTC
TRBJ1-6,TRBD1,once,TRBV27,CASRSQGGNSPLHF,TGTGCCAGCAGGAGCCAGGGGGGTAATTCACCCCTCCACTTT
TRBJ2-5,NA,NA,TRBV20-1,CSAINIQGKETQYF,TGCAGTGCGATAAACATACAGGGTAAAGAGACCCAGTACTTC
TRBJ1-2,NA,NA,TRBV4-2,CASTPGAGATDGYTF,TGTGCCAGCACCCCCGGAGCAGGGGCAACTGATGGCTACACCTTC
TRBJ2-1,TRBD2,NA,TRBV10-3,CAIPRLAGTYNEQFF,TGTGCCATCCCGAGGCTAGCGGGGACCTACAATGAGCAGTTCTTC
TRBJ2-3,NA,NA,TRBV7-9,CSSSFRADTQYF,TGTTCCAGCAGCTTTAGGGCAGATACGCAGTATTTT
TRBJ2-5,TRBD1,many,TRBV6-1,CATGTGGEQTQYF,TGTGCCACCGGGACAGGGGGCGAGCAGACCCAGTACTTC
TRBJ1-1,NA,NA,TRBV13,CASRLNRATEAFF,TGTGCCAGCAGACTCAACAGGGCCACTGAAGCTTTCTTT
TRBJ1-2,NA,few,TRBV20-1,CSASVSAAKGYGYTF,TGCAGTGCTAGCGTTTCGGCAGCTAAAGGCTATGGCTACACCTTC
TRBJ2-1,NA,NA,TRBV7-8,CASSAELARYNEQFF,TGTGCCAGCAGCGCTGAACTCGCAAGGTACAATGAGCAGTTCTTC
TRBJ1-1,NA,NA,TRBV20-1,CSARAWGSRAEAFF,TGCAGTGCTAGAGCCTGGGGGTCCAGGGCTGAAGCTTTCTTT
TRBJ2-5,NA,NA,TRBV9,CASSPTGRSETQYF,TGTGCCAGCTCCCCGACTGGGAGGTCGGAGACCCAGTACTTC
TRBJ2-7,NA,NA,TRBV15,CATSRGQEVYEQYF,TGTGCCACCAGCAGAGGCCAGGAGGTCTACGAGCAGTACTTC
TRBJ2-5,NA,few,TRBV7-9,CASSSLRGSSGETQYF,TGTGCCAGCAGCTCTCTTCGAGGGTCCTCCGGGGAGACCCAGTACTTC